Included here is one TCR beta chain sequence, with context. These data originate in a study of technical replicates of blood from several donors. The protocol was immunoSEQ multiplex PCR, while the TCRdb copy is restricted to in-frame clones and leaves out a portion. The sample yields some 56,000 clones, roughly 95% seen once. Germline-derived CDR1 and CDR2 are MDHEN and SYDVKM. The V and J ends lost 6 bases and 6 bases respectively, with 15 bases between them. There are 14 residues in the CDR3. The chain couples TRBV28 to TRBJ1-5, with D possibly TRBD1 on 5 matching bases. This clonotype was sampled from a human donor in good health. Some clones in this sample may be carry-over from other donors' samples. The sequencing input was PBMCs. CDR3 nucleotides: TGTGCCAGCAGCGACGGCAGGGAAATTCAGCCCCAGCATTTT. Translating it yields CASSDGREIQPQHF.